Listed here are 9 T cell receptor beta chains from one sample, sequenced in a study of spatial heterogeneity in lung cancer. Time point reported: sample taken at primary tumor resection. TCRdb re-called the 5' RACE reads through MiXCR, storing one row per CDR3 protein. The repertoire holds tens of thousands of distinct CDR3 sequences, over 9.5% seen once, with over 40% in the top ten. The sample here was PBMCs, taken at surgery. The receptors here all came from a male donor with early-stage non-small cell lung cancer.

This clonotype was counted ten times or more. The rearrangement uses TRBV6-5 and TRBJ1-2, with D hard to call. Germline assignment: CDR1 MNHEY and CDR2 SVGAGI. Trimming left V 8 bases short and J 5 bases short, with 9 bases between. CDR3 length equals 11 residues. DNA of the CDR3: TGTGCCAGCCGTTTTGGGTATGGCTACACCTTC. Its translation is CASRFGYGYTF.

This clonotype has more than one count but fewer than ten. The gene calls are TRBV29-1 and TRBJ2-3; 10 bases are shared with TRBD1. CDR1 and CDR2 from the germline V gene are SQVTM and ANQGSEA. J gave up 4 bases and V 2 bases, and 3 bases lay outside the gene matches. The CDR3 consists of 14 residues. For the CDR3, the DNA is TGCAGCGTTGAAACGGGACAGGGGCCAGATACGCAGTATTTT. Amino acid sequence: CSVETGQGPDTQYF.

This clonotype was seen only a few times. The rearrangement links TRBV28 to TRBJ2-1; no reliable D call. This CDR3 region has 13 residues. Germline-derived CDR1 and CDR2 are MDHEN and SYDVKM. With 2 bases removed from V and 9 bases from J, the gap between germline ends came to 11 bases. CDR3 DNA sequence: TGTGCCAGCAGTTTAGGCAGCGCCGGTGAGCAGTTCTTC. Its translation is CASSLGSAGEQFF.

This clonotype was observed many times. This chain connects TRBV14 to TRBJ2-1, with D unclear. V lost 0 bases and J 2 bases, leaving 5 bases between the germline ends. CDR3 length equals 14 residues. Germline V gene sequence: CDR1 SGHDN, CDR2 FVKESK. CDR3 residues: CASSQELAYNEQFF. DNA for the CDR3: TGTGCCAGCAGCCAAGAACTCGCCTACAATGAGCAGTTCTTC. The full variable domain, completed using reference TRBV14 and TRBJ2-1, is EAGVTQFPSHSVIEKGQTVTLRCDPISGHDNLYWYRRVMGKEIKFLLHFVKESKQDESGMPNNRFLAERTGGTYSTLKVQPAELEDSGVYFCASSQELAYNEQFFGPGTRLTVL.

The chain combines TRBV12-3 or TRBV12-4 with TRBJ2-2, with TRBD2 identical over 8 bases. V lost 1 base to trimming and J lost 8 bases; unmatched junction nucleotides: 6. The CDR3 is made up of 15 amino acids. In DNA form, the CDR3 reads TGTGCCAGCAGTTTAGACTCTAGCGGGTATGGGGAGCTGTTTTTT. This gives the protein CASSLDSSGYGELFF.

This chain uses TRBV18 with TRBJ2-7; TRBD2 aligns across 7 bases. CDR1 and CDR2 (germline): KGHSH, LQKENI. Losses at the gene ends were 1 base for V and 3 bases for J; bases not matched to a gene: 3. CDR3 size: 14 residues. The CDR3: CASSPRRENYEQYF. The CDR3 bases are TGTGCCAGCTCACCACGGCGGGAGAACTACGAGCAGTACTTC.

This clonotype was counted a few times. The chain is built from TRBV7-2 and TRBJ2-5; weak D call: TRBD1 (6 bases). CDR1 and CDR2 from the germline V gene are SGHTA and FQGNSA. V dropped 1 base and J dropped 4 bases, with 7 bases sitting between them. This CDR3 region has 13 residues. Here the CDR3 reads CASSLVGGETQYF. In nucleotides, the CDR3 is TGTGCCAGCAGCTTAGTAGGGGGAGAGACCCAGTACTTC.

This clonotype has more than one count but fewer than ten. V is TRBV6-6 and J is TRBJ2-1, with D tentatively TRBD2 (6 bases). In germline, CDR1 is MNHNY, CDR2 SVGAGI (reference sequence). This CDR3 region has 14 residues. V lost 10 bases to trimming and J lost 0 bases, with 13 bases between them. The DNA for the CDR3 is TGTGCCACCTTAGACGGGGGCTCCTACAATGAGCAGTTCTTC. Protein: CATLDGGSYNEQFF.

This clonotype appeared a few times. The chain employs TRBV10-3 and TRBJ2-3; TRBD1 or TRBD2 may be the D gene (7 bases each). The V gene lost 6 bases and the J gene lost 1 base, with 20 bases spanning the gap. Germline V CDR1 and CDR2: ENHRY, SYGVKD. This CDR3 comprises 17 residues. The CDR3 protein is CAISRGRGLAGTDTQYF. CDR3 sequence (DNA): TGTGCCATCAGCCGGGGGAGGGGGCTAGCGGGCACAGATACGCAGTATTTT.